A selection of T cell receptor beta chains follows, all from one sample in a study of cytomegalovirus exposure and HLA in healthy donors. Clones were sequenced by immunoSEQ multiplex PCR, and TCRdb holds only the in-frame ones, with some missing. In total, the table holds some 56,000 clones. Sequenced material: PBMCs. These receptors were taken from a woman in her thirties in good health and CMV-seropositive. CDR3s include the opening cysteine and the closing phenylalanine or tryptophan.

cdr3_aa: CASSYSQGRVGEAFF
v_call: TRBV2

cdr3_aa: CAIRADMNTEAFF
v_call: TRBV10-3

cdr3_aa: CSRGLAGQIDNEQFF
v_call: TRBV29-1

cdr3_aa: CASSAVLAGNTIYF
v_call: TRBV7-2

cdr3_aa: CASSPQDRENYGYTF
v_call: TRBV19

cdr3_aa: CASSQINGEEQYF
v_call: TRBV4-2

cdr3_aa: CASSWGTGHMDTEAFF
v_call: TRBV5-6

cdr3_aa: CACSSGRGKTQYF
v_call: TRBV30

cdr3_aa: CASSTSSETQYF
v_call: TRBV19

cdr3_aa: CASSVAAQGARTEAFF
v_call: TRBV9

cdr3_aa: CASSERRLAAYNEQFF
v_call: TRBV6-1

cdr3_aa: CASSQDRAGGAVNTQYF
v_call: TRBV4-1

cdr3_aa: CSVDYGPRGNTEAFF
v_call: TRBV29-1

cdr3_aa: CASRLHKGATNEKLFF
v_call: TRBV12-2

cdr3_aa: CASSYLTAGSNQPQHF
v_call: TRBV6-6

cdr3_aa: CASSLQSAYEQYF
v_call: TRBV7-2

cdr3_aa: CASSRGTEGTEAFF
v_call: TRBV5-1

cdr3_aa: CASSPPSLAQETQYF
v_call: TRBV18

cdr3_aa: CSVRKGGADTEAFF
v_call: TRBV29-1

cdr3_aa: CASSKQGAGEAFF
v_call: TRBV6-6

cdr3_aa: CASSLAARREYSEQFF
v_call: TRBV5-1

cdr3_aa: CASSLNRGLSEAFF
v_call: TRBV28

cdr3_aa: CASSIPGQGSETQYF
v_call: TRBV11-2

cdr3_aa: CASSIQGREKLFF
v_call: TRBV19

cdr3_aa: CASSPLGGSTEAFF
v_call: TRBV7-2

cdr3_aa: CASKRQGGSGANVLTF
v_call: TRBV2

cdr3_aa: CATRPNVRSSPLHF
v_call: TRBV15

cdr3_aa: CASSIDLYHTEAFF
v_call: TRBV19

cdr3_aa: CASSPWTGGGEQYF
v_call: TRBV9

cdr3_aa: CASSPRGQTQYF
v_call: TRBV18

cdr3_aa: CASIDRGDTEAFF
v_call: TRBV6-6

cdr3_aa: CSVEQGDGPQHF
v_call: TRBV29-1

cdr3_aa: CASSFGEGYEQYF
v_call: TRBV7-8

cdr3_aa: CAISLLGTSGYNTGELFF
v_call: TRBV10-3

cdr3_aa: CASSQERGGQPQHF
v_call: TRBV4-1

cdr3_aa: CASSLVGGVANTIYF
v_call: TRBV7-2

cdr3_aa: CASSQGQSSNYGYTF
v_call: TRBV4-2

cdr3_aa: CASSPTGSNTEAFF
v_call: TRBV7-2

cdr3_aa: CASSVALGREETQYF
v_call: TRBV9

cdr3_aa: CAWSQTGGNQPQHF
v_call: TRBV30

cdr3_aa: CASSLIGNTEAFF
v_call: TRBV7-9

cdr3_aa: CASSTPRSGANVLTF
v_call: TRBV19